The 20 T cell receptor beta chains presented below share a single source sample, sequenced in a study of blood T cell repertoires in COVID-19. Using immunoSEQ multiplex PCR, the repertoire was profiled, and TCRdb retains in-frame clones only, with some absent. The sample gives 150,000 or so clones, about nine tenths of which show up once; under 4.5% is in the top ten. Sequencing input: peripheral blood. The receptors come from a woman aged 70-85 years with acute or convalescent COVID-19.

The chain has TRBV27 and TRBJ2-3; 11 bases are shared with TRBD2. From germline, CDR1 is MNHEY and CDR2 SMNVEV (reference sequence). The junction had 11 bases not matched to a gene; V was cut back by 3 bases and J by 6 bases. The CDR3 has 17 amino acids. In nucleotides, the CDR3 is TGTGCCAGCAGTTTGTTGACTAGCGGGAAGGGGGGGGATACGCAGTATTTT. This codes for CASSLLTSGKGGDTQYF.

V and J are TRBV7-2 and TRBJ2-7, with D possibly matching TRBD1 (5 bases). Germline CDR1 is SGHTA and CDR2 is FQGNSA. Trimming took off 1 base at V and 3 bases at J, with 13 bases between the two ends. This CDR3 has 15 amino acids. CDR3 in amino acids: CASSLEAGRSYEQYF. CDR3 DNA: TGTGCCAGCAGCTTAGAGGCAGGGCGAAGCTACGAGCAGTACTTC.

The CDR3 spells CASSHGAAGWQYF. CDR3 DNA sequence: TGTGCCAGCAGCCATGGGGCGGCGGGATGGCAGTACTTC. This chain joins TRBV14 and TRBJ2-7, with D maybe TRBD2 (6 bases). V was shortened by 3 bases and J by 9 bases, with 15 bases between the two germline ends. The CDR3 loop spans 13 amino acids. The V gene's germline CDR1 is SGHDN and CDR2 FVKESK.

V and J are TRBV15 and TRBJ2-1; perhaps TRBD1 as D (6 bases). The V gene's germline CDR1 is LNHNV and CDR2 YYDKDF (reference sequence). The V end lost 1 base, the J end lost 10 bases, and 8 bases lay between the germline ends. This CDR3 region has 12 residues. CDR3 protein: CATSRVTGEQFF. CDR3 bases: TGTGCCACCAGCAGAGTCACAGGGGAGCAGTTCTTC. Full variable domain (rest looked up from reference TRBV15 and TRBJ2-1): DAMVIQNPRYQVTQFGKPVTLSCSQTLNHNVMYWYQQKSSQAPKLLFHYYDKDFNNEADTPDNFQSRRPNTSFCFLDIRSPGLGDTAMYLCATSRVTGEQFFGPGTRLTVL.

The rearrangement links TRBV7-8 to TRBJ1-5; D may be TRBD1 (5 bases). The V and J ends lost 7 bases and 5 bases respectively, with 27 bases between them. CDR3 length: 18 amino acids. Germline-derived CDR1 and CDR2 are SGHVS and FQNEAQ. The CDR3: CASIPGGYALHWDQPQHF. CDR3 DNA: TGTGCCAGCATTCCCGGGGGTTATGCCCTTCATTGGGATCAGCCCCAGCATTTT.

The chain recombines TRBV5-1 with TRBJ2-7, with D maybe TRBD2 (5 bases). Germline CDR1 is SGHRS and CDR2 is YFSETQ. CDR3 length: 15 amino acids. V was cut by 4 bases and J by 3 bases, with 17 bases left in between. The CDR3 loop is CASSPARGAHYEQYF. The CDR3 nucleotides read TGCGCCAGCAGCCCCGCCCGGGGAGCCCACTACGAGCAGTACTTC.

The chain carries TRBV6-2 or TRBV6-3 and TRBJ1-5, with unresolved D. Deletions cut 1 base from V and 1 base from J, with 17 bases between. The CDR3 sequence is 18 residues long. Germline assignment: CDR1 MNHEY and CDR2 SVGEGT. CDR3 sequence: CASSYFPNSGGSNQPQHF. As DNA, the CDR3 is TGTGCCAGCAGTTACTTTCCCAACTCGGGAGGCAGCAATCAGCCCCAGCATTTT.

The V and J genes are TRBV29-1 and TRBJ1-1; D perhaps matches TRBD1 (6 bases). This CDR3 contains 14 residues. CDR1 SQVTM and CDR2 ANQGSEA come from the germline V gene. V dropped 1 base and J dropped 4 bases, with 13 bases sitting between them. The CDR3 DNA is TGCAGCGTTGAAGGTACAGGGCCGGTCACTGAAGCTTTCTTT. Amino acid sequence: CSVEGTGPVTEAFF.

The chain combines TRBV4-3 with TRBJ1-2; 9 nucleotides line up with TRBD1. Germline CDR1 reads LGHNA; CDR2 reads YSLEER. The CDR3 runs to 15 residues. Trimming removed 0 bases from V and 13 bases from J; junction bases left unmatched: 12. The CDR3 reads CASSQDSRSGQGSTF. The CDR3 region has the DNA TGCGCCAGCAGCCAAGATAGTAGGAGTGGACAGGGGAGCACCTTC.

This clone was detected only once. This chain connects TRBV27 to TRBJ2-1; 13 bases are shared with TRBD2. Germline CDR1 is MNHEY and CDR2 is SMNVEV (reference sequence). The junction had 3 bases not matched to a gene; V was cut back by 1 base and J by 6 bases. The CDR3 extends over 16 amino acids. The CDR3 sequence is CASSLWTSGGGNEQFF. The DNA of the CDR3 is TGTGCCAGCAGTTTATGGACTAGCGGGGGAGGCAATGAGCAGTTCTTC.

The CDR3 loop reads CASSLAYQGSGAYEQYF. The CDR3 DNA sequence: TGCGCCAGCAGCTTGGCATACCAAGGTAGCGGGGCCTACGAGCAGTACTTC. This chain links TRBV5-1 with TRBJ2-7, with 8 bases matching TRBD2. The CDR3 runs 17 residues. The germline gives CDR1 SGHRS, CDR2 YFSETQ. Losses at the gene ends were 0 bases for V and 2 bases for J; bases not matched to a gene: 10.

The CDR3 loop is CASRMGLSSGANVLTF. The CDR3 DNA reads as TGCGCCAGCAGAATGGGACTGAGCTCTGGGGCCAACGTCCTGACTTTC. The chain couples TRBV5-1 to TRBJ2-6, with D tentatively TRBD2 (6 bases). The CDR3 covers 16 residues. V shed 5 bases and J shed 0 bases, with 12 bases lying between them. The germline V gene has CDR1 SGHRS and CDR2 YFSETQ.

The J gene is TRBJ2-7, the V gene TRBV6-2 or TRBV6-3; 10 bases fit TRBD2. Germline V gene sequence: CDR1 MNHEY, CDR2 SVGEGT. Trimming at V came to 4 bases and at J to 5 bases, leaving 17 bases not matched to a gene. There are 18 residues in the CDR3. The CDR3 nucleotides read TGTGCCAGCAGTTTTTTTTTCGGAGCGGGAGGGCGTCGGCACGAGCAGTACTTC. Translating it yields CASSFFFGAGGRRHEQYF.

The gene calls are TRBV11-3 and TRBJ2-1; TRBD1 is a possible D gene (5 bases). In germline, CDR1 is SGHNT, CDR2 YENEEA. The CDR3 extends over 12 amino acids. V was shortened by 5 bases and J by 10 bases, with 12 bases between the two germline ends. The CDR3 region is CASSHGWGEQFF. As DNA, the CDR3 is TGTGCCAGCAGCCACGGGTGGGGCGAGCAGTTCTTC.

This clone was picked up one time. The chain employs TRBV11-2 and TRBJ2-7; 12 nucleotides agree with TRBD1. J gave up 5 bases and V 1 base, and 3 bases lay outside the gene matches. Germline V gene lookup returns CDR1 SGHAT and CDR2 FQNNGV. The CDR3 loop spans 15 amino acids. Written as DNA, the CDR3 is TGTGCCAGCAGCTTAGGGGGACAGGGGGCGAACGAGCAGTACTTC. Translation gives CASSLGGQGANEQYF. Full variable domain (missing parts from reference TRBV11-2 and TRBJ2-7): EAGVAQSPRYKIIEKRQSVAFWCNPISGHATLYWYQQILGQGPKLLIQFQNNGVVDDSQLPKDRFSAERLKGVDSTLKIQPAKLEDSAVYLCASSLGGQGANEQYFGPGTRLTVT.

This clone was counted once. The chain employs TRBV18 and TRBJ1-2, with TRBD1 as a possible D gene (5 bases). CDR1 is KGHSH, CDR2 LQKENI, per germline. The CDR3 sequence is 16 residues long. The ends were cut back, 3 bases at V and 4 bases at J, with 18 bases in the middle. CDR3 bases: TGTGCCAGCTCACCCAGCTCGGCGGGGGTCGGCTATGGCTACACCTTC. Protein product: CASSPSSAGVGYGYTF.

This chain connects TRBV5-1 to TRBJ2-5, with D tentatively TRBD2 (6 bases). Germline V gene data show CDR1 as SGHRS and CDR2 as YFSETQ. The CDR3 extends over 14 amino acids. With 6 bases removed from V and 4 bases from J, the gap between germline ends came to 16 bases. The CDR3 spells CASNPGLAIETQYF. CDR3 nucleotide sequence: TGCGCCAGCAATCCGGGACTGGCAATAGAGACCCAGTACTTC.

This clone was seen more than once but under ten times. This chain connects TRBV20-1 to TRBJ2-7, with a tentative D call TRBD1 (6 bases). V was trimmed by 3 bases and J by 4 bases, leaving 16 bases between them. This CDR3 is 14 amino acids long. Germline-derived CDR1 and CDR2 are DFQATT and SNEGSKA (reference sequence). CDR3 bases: TGCAGTGCTAGTAGGCAGGGGATTCGGTACGAGCAGTACTTC. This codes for CSASRQGIRYEQYF.

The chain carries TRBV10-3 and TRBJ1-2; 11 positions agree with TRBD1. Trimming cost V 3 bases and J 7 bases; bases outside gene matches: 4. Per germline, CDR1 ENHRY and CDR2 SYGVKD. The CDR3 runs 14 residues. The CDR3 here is CAISEGTGGFGYTF. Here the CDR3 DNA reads TGTGCCATCAGTGAAGGGACAGGGGGATTTGGCTACACCTTC.

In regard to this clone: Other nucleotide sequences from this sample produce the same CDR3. CDR3 residues: CASSLTGNQPQHF. The CDR3 DNA reads as TGTGCCAGCAGTTTAACGGGCAATCAGCCCCAGCATTTT. The rearrangement uses TRBV12-3 or TRBV12-4 and TRBJ1-5; the D is unclear. The germline V and J ends were trimmed by 2 bases and 2 bases, with 4 bases remaining between them. The CDR3 is 13 residues long.